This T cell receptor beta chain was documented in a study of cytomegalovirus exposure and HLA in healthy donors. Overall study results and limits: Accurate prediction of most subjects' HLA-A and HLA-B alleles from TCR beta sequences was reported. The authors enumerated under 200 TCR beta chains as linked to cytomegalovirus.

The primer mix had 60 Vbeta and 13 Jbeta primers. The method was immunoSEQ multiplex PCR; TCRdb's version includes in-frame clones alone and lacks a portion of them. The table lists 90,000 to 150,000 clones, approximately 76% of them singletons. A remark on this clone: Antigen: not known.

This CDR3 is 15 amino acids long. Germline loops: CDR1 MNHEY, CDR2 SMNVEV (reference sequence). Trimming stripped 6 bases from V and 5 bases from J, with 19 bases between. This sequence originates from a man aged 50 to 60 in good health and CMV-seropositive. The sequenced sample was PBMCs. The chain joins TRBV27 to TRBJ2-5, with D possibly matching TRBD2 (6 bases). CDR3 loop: CASSLATPPHETQYF. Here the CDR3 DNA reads TGTGCCAGCAGCCTAGCGACACCGCCTCACGAGACCCAGTACTTC.